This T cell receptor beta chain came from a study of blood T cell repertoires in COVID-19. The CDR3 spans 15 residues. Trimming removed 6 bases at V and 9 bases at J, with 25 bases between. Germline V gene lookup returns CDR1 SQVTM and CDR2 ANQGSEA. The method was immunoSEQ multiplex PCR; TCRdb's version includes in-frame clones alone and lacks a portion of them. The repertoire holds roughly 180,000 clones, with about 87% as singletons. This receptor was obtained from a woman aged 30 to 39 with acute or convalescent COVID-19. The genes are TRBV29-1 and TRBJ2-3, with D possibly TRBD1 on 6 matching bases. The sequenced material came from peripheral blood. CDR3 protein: CSVHKGGPAGTTQYF. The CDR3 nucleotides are TGCAGCGTACACAAAGGGGGACCGGCGGGCACCACGCAGTATTTT.